Below are 25 T cell receptor beta chains sequenced from a single sample in a study of HIV-infected patients and healthy controls (dated by TCRdb to the mid-2010s). Whole blood was used without cell fractionation, so all unsorted peripheral T cells were reflected in the repertoire. Receptor libraries were prepared by 5' RACE. TCRdb names Illumina MiSeq as the instrument used. Using SuperScript III with primers targeting the alpha and beta constant regions, approximately 500 ng of RNA was reverse transcribed. Separate alpha and beta chain libraries were made by chain-specific third strand synthesis with multiplexing indices. The raw public reads went through TCRdb reprocessing: fastp at Q25, MiXCR clone calling, in-frame beta chains kept. Entries that share a CDR3 protein sequence are merged under the most common genes and DNA. Counted in this sample were around 9,800 distinct CDR3 sequences; 7.3% of them appeared once. Roughly 34% of the sample comes from the top ten.

The sample was blood, taken before antiretroviral therapy. The receptors derive from an adult with HIV infection.

The chain is built from TRBV4-1 and TRBJ1-1, with D possibly matching TRBD1 (5 bases). The germline CDR1 and CDR2 sequences are MGHRA and YSYEKL. Trimming took off 0 bases at V and 3 bases at J, with 11 bases between the two ends. This CDR3 contains 15 residues. The CDR3 DNA reads as TGCGCCAGCAGCCAAGATGAAGGGGCTTACACTGAAGCTTTCTTT. Its protein product is CASSQDEGAYTEAFF.

In this sample, this clonotype turned up many times. This chain joins TRBV11-3 and TRBJ1-6; tentatively, D is TRBD1 (5 bases). The germline V and J ends were trimmed by 3 bases and 0 bases, with 27 bases remaining between them. The CDR3 loop spans 22 amino acids. From germline, CDR1 is SGHNT and CDR2 YENEEA. DNA for the CDR3: TGTGCCAGCAGCTTTTACCCACGGGGGTCCTCTCCTTTTATCTCCTATAATTCACCCCTCCACTTT. Protein sequence: CASSFYPRGSSPFISYNSPLHF.

This clonotype has only a few counts. The V call is TRBV6-5, the J call TRBJ2-5, with 9 bases identical to TRBD2. The CDR3 length is 17 residues. With V trimmed by 2 bases and J by 4 bases, 11 bases remained unmatched. Looked up from germline, CDR1 is MNHEY and CDR2 is SVGAGI. For the CDR3, the DNA is TGTGCCAGCAGTTACGCGGGGGGGCCTCCGTTGGGAGAGACCCAGTACTTC. Translated, it gives CASSYAGGPPLGETQYF.

The table lists this clonotype with many counts. This chain links TRBV7-2 with TRBJ2-2, with unresolved D. CDR1 SGHTA and CDR2 FQGNSA come from the germline V gene. There are 13 residues in the CDR3. The V end lost 1 base, the J end lost 4 bases, and 4 bases lay between the germline ends. The CDR3 DNA reads TGTGCCAGCAGCTTAGGGGGCACCGGGGAGCTGTTTTTT. Protein: CASSLGGTGELFF.

This clonotype was counted at least ten times. This chain joins TRBV9 and TRBJ2-3, with 7 bases that match TRBD1. This CDR3 contains 15 residues. The V gene's germline CDR1 is SGDLS and CDR2 YYNGEE. Trimming cost V 4 bases and J 1 base; bases outside gene matches: 6. The CDR3 DNA is TGTGCCAGCAGCCCCTTAGGACAGGGCACAGATACGCAGTATTTT. As protein: CASSPLGQGTDTQYF.

This clonotype was found many times. The chain joins TRBV5-5 to TRBJ2-7; 8 nucleotides align to TRBD1. The CDR3 length is 14 residues. V lost 3 bases to trimming and J lost 2 bases; unmatched junction nucleotides: 4. CDR1 SGHKS and CDR2 YYEKEE come from the germline V gene (reference sequence). CDR3 coding DNA: TGTGCCAGCAGCTCCGGGACAGGCACCTACGAGCAGTACTTC. This gives the protein CASSSGTGTYEQYF.

This clonotype was observed many times. This chain connects TRBV6-5 to TRBJ2-2; D remains ambiguous. V lost 4 bases to trimming and J lost 3 bases, with 12 bases between them. Germline V gene lookup returns CDR1 MNHEY and CDR2 SVGAGI. This CDR3 contains 15 residues. In DNA, the CDR3 is TGTGCCAGCAGTTGGTTGACGCTTGACACCGGGGAGCTGTTTTTT. Encoded protein: CASSWLTLDTGELFF.

This clonotype was counted at least ten times. The chain links TRBV27 to TRBJ2-5; D is possibly TRBD1 (6 bases). CDR1 MNHEY and CDR2 SMNVEV come from the germline V gene (reference sequence). Trimming cost V 5 bases and J 3 bases, with 13 bases left between them. The CDR3 loop spans 14 amino acids. The CDR3 protein is CASSILGGKETQYF. The CDR3 DNA sequence: TGTGCCAGCAGTATCCTAGGGGGAAAAGAGACCCAGTACTTC.

This clonotype was seen many times. V is TRBV5-4 and J is TRBJ2-7; TRBD1 matches 9 bases. Germline CDR1 and CDR2: SGHNT and YYREEE (reference sequence). CDR3 length: 14 residues. V was clipped by 4 bases and J by 3 bases; unmatched bases: 5. CDR3 DNA: TGTGCCAGCAGCCCGGGACAGGGCCTCTACGAGCAGTACTTC. Translation gives CASSPGQGLYEQYF.

This clonotype was recorded at least ten times. The chain joins TRBV12-3 or TRBV12-4 to TRBJ1-6; a possible D gene is TRBD1 (5 bases). This CDR3 comprises 14 residues. Trimming removed 2 bases from V and 10 bases from J, with 12 bases in between. Here the CDR3 reads CASSLWQGKSPLHF. CDR3 in DNA: TGTGCCAGCAGTTTATGGCAGGGTAAATCACCCCTCCACTTT.

This clonotype is labeled medium-sized. V is TRBV7-3 and J is TRBJ1-1; possibly TRBD1 for D (5 bases). The V end was cut by 3 bases, the J end by 3 bases, with 11 bases between. From germline, CDR1 is SGHTA and CDR2 FQGTGA. The CDR3 length is 14 residues. Written as DNA, the CDR3 is TGTGCCAGCAGCTTCAACACAGGAGACACTGAAGCTTTCTTT. Its translation is CASSFNTGDTEAFF.

V gene TRBV3-1 combines with J gene TRBJ2-1; 7 bases fit TRBD2. The length of the CDR3 is 15 residues. CDR1 LGHDT and CDR2 YNNKEL come from the germline V gene (reference sequence). V dropped 2 bases and J dropped 3; count of bases not matched to a gene: 4. CDR3: CASSQNPGGYNEQFF. CDR3 DNA: TGTGCCAGCAGCCAAAACCCGGGGGGCTACAATGAGCAGTTCTTC.

This clonotype was observed at least ten times. The chain couples TRBV27 to TRBJ2-7; D is uncertain. This CDR3 contains 14 residues. Trimming shortened V by 2 bases and J by 0 bases, and 8 bases separated the two germline ends. Germline CDR1 is MNHEY and CDR2 is SMNVEV (reference sequence). This CDR3 is CASSLQVSSYEQYF. The CDR3 DNA sequence: TGTGCCAGCAGTTTACAGGTGAGCTCCTACGAGCAGTACTTC.

By sample share, this clonotype is medium-sized (0.01 to 0.1%). The rearrangement links TRBV12-3 or TRBV12-4 to TRBJ2-3; D is possibly TRBD1 or TRBD2 (5 bases each). With 3 bases removed from V and 5 bases from J, the gap between germline ends came to 15 bases. The CDR3 spans 15 residues. The CDR3 nucleotides read TGTGCCAGCAGTTTTGGGGACCACAGCGTAGATACGCAGTATTTT. This encodes CASSFGDHSVDTQYF.

Many counts were recorded for this clonotype. This chain links TRBV11-2 with TRBJ2-7, with a weak D call TRBD1 (6 bases). Looked up from germline, CDR1 is SGHAT and CDR2 is FQNNGV. The CDR3 extends over 15 amino acids. Between the trimmed V and J ends, which lost 1 base and 7 bases, there was a span of 17 bases. The CDR3 bases are TGTGCCAGCAGCTTAGTCACCCCACAGGGTCGGGAGCAGTACTTC. This sequence encodes CASSLVTPQGREQYF.

The sample holds many counts of this clonotype. CDR3 in amino acids: CSVEGAAGAMNTEAFF. The CDR3 DNA reads as TGCAGCGTTGAAGGGGCGGCAGGGGCGATGAACACTGAAGCTTTCTTT. This rearrangement joins TRBV29-1 to TRBJ1-1; a weak D match, TRBD1 (6 bases). V lost 1 base and J lost 0, with 15 bases in between. The CDR3 totals 16 residues. Looked up from germline, CDR1 is SQVTM and CDR2 is ANQGSEA.

In this sample, this clonotype turned up many times. The rearrangement joins TRBV12-3 or TRBV12-4 to TRBJ2-2; D may be TRBD1 (5 bases). V was pared by 3 bases and J by 1 base, with 9 bases between. The CDR3 runs to 15 residues. CDR3 amino acids: CASSLNRLNTGELFF. Here the CDR3 DNA reads TGTGCCAGCAGTTTGAACAGGTTGAACACCGGGGAGCTGTTTTTT.

This clonotype was recorded at least ten times. The V gene is TRBV5-4, the J gene TRBJ2-3; D is ambiguous. The V gene lost 2 bases and the J gene lost 0 bases, with 7 bases spanning the gap. Germline V gives CDR1 SGHNT, CDR2 YYREEE (reference sequence). The CDR3 extends over 14 amino acids. CDR3 region: CASSFKGSTDTQYF. In nucleotides, the CDR3 is TGTGCCAGCAGCTTTAAAGGGAGCACAGATACGCAGTATTTT.

By proportion, this clonotype is medium-sized. The CDR3: CASSQDHPGVYNEQFF. The CDR3, as DNA: TGCGCCAGCAGCCAAGACCATCCGGGGGTCTACAATGAGCAGTTCTTC. The genes are TRBV4-3 and TRBJ2-1; a weak D match, TRBD2 (6 bases). Trimming stripped 0 bases from V and 3 bases from J, with 12 bases between. This CDR3 has 16 residues. The germline CDR1 and CDR2 sequences are LGHNA and YSLEER.

The chain recombines TRBV12-3 or TRBV12-4 with TRBJ2-2; D remains unclear. CDR3 length: 15 residues. V lost 2 bases, J lost 1 base, and 8 bases lay in between. The CDR3 nucleotides are TGTGCCAGCAGTTTAACCCTTATGAACACCGGGGAGCTGTTTTTT. Amino acid sequence: CASSLTLMNTGELFF.

This clonotype was found many times. The V and J genes are TRBV4-1 and TRBJ1-4; maybe TRBD1 (6 bases). Trimming removed 4 bases from V and 4 bases from J, with 13 bases in between. There are 15 residues in the CDR3. CDR1 and CDR2 (germline): MGHRA, YSYEKL. The CDR3 DNA reads TGCGCCAGCAGCCTGAAGGACAGCGTTAATGAAAAACTGTTTTTT. Its protein product is CASSLKDSVNEKLFF.

The table lists this clonotype with a count of one. A read error may explain this, as a much larger clone is one base away. The chain carries TRBV28 and TRBJ2-2; 7 positions match TRBD1. Germline V gene lookup returns CDR1 MDHEN and CDR2 SYDVKM. The CDR3 length is 18 residues. The V segment lost 8 bases and the J segment 4 bases; nucleotides outside the gene matches: 19. CDR3 amino acids: CASRSPPPGGWCTGELFF. CDR3 DNA sequence: TGTGCCAGCCGCTCCCCCCCCCCAGGGGGTTGGTGCACCGGGGAGCTGTTTTTT.

This clonotype is classed as medium-sized. This chain joins TRBV7-2 and TRBJ2-7; D perhaps matches TRBD1 (7 bases). Germline assignment: CDR1 SGHTA and CDR2 FQGNSA. Trimming took 4 bases from V and 7 from J, leaving 11 bases between them. The CDR3 runs to 12 residues. In nucleotides, the CDR3 is TGTGCCAGCAGCTGGGACAGCGGGGAGCAGTACTTC. Its translation is CASSWDSGEQYF.

This clonotype was recorded at least ten times. This chain uses TRBV11-2 with TRBJ2-7, with 7 bases lining up with TRBD1. Germline V gene data show CDR1 as SGHAT and CDR2 as FQNNGV. The CDR3 is 18 residues long. With V trimmed by 5 bases and J by 2 bases, 18 bases remained unmatched. The CDR3 here is CASSRRSKTGQSPYEQYF. In nucleotides, the CDR3 is TGTGCCAGCAGCCGTCGCTCAAAAACGGGACAGAGCCCCTACGAGCAGTACTTC.

In this sample, this clonotype turned up many times. The chain carries TRBV19 and TRBJ2-5, with D possibly TRBD1 on 6 matching bases. CDR1 and CDR2 (germline): LNHDA, SQIVND (reference sequence). This CDR3 has 14 residues. V lost 2 bases, J lost 3 bases, and 10 bases lay in between. The CDR3 region is CASSIQTGKETQYF. In DNA form, the CDR3 reads TGTGCCAGTAGTATACAAACAGGGAAAGAGACCCAGTACTTC. The full variable domain, with the rest looked up from reference TRBV19 and TRBJ2-5, is DGGITQSPKYLFRKEGQNVTLSCEQNLNHDAMYWYRQDPGQGLRLIYYSQIVNDFQKGDIAEGYSVSREKKESFPLTVTSAQKNPTAFYLCASSIQTGKETQYFGPGTRLLVL.